Described below is a single T cell receptor (beta chain) sequence and its context. Its antigen is currently unknown. The data are from a study of glioma-infiltrating T cells after dendritic cell vaccination. Findings of the study overall: Survival was not directly related to TCR clonality in these patients.

PBMC sampling occurred before vaccination, two weeks after the third dose, and at progression. Sequencing used immunoSEQ multiplex PCR; TCRdb keeps in-frame clones, though not all of them. The sample has some 73,000 clones; approximately 80% are singletons. Germline V gene data show CDR1 as SGHNT and CDR2 as YYREEE (reference sequence). Unmatched junction bases numbered 3, after V lost 0 bases and J lost 7 bases. This CDR3 comprises 14 residues. The source of this sequence is a human donor with glioblastoma. The rearrangement joins TRBV5-4 to TRBJ1-4, with TRBD1 matching over 7 bases. The sample here was blood, taken before dendritic cell vaccination. The CDR3 is CASSLGQGVEKLFF. Here the CDR3 DNA reads TGTGCCAGCAGCTTGGGTCAGGGGGTTGAAAAACTGTTTTTT.